This T cell receptor beta chain was identified in a study of early T cells in non-severe SARS-CoV-2 infection. In the study overall: Sequenced material consisted of bulk RNA (from unsorted whole blood), and chains were unpaired.

This clonotype came up many times. What it binds is unknown. Unique molecular identifiers were added to individual cDNA molecules. A single record per CDR3 protein comes from TCRdb applying MiXCR to the 5' RACE reads. The data hold about 70,000 distinct CDR3 sequences, with about 5% observed a single time. Study-wide results and limits: Private and CD4 specificities were missed by VDJdb matching, which favored anti-spike CD8 responses.

The V and J ends lost 6 bases and 4 bases respectively, with 16 bases between them. CDR3 size: 14 residues. Germline CDR1 MNHEY, CDR2 SVGAGI. The chain has TRBV6-5 and TRBJ2-7; weak D call: TRBD1 (6 bases). This receptor was obtained from an adult who was a healthcare worker with PCR-confirmed SARS-CoV-2 infection or an uninfected control (not recorded which). Source: whole blood, taken at baseline. CDR3 sequence reads: CASSTGTPPYEQYF. In DNA, the CDR3 is TGTGCCAGCAGCACCGGGACACCACCTTACGAGCAGTACTTC.